The clone carrying this T cell receptor (beta chain) was found a few times. Its antigen is still unknown. Trimming removed 0 bases from V and 6 bases from J; junction bases left unmatched: 2. The CDR3 loop spans 15 amino acids. Germline V lookup: CDR1 SGHRS, CDR2 YFSETQ. The source of the sample is a study of cytomegalovirus exposure and HLA in healthy donors. The study, taken as a whole, reports: It was confirmed in vitro that a few of the CMV-associated chains were specific for CMV antigens. Roughly even sequencing depth across donors was the assumption behind the presence/absence analyses.

This PCR relied on a set of 60 Vbeta primers and 13 Jbeta primers. Sequencing used immunoSEQ multiplex PCR; TCRdb keeps in-frame clones, though not all of them. The sample has approximately 150,000 clones; 76% are singletons. Sequenced material: PBMCs. The source of this sequence is a male donor in good health and CMV-seronegative. The chain uses TRBV5-1 and TRBJ1-6; 8 bases line up with TRBD1. The CDR3 DNA sequence: TGCGCCAGCAGCTTGGGGACAGGGAGTAATTCACCCCTCCACTTT. Translation gives CASSLGTGSNSPLHF.